This is a list of T cell receptor beta chains from one sample in a study of T cell changes during pregnancy in multiple sclerosis. TCRdb's table, derived via immunoSEQ multiplex PCR, lists solely in-frame clones and lacks some. The sample shows about 100,000 clones, about 90% of them seen only once. This specimen consisted of peripheral blood, obtained after pregnancy. Receptor source: a female donor with multiple sclerosis, enrolled in a pregnancy study. Each CDR3 is given without its conserved first and last residue. The D gene is left open where the match is weak.

V: TRBV28
J: TRBJ2-5
D: TRBD1
CDR3: ASSPAGTQGMETQY

V: TRBV7-3
J: TRBJ2-3
D: TRBD2
CDR3: ASSRSGLANTDTQY

V: TRBV19
J: TRBJ2-5
D: TRBD2
CDR3: ASSTTGTSGGPARKTQY

V: TRBV4-3
J: TRBJ2-7
D: -
CDR3: ASSQEMSSYEQY

V: TRBV7-8
J: TRBJ1-4
D: TRBD1
CDR3: ASSERTGFGEKLF

V: TRBV10-2
J: TRBJ2-3
D: -
CDR3: ASSEVSGNTDTQY

V: TRBV27
J: TRBJ2-1
D: TRBD1
CDR3: ASSPDPTGGPLYEQF

V: TRBV12-2
J: TRBJ2-2
D: -
CDR3: ASRRPGQGNTGELF

V: TRBV19
J: TRBJ2-5
D: -
CDR3: ASSHFGLETQY

V: TRBV7-3
J: TRBJ2-1
D: -
CDR3: ASSLTSGEYNEQF

V: TRBV25-1
J: TRBJ2-7
D: -
CDR3: ASSAPLGGVYEQY

V: TRBV5-6
J: TRBJ2-2
D: -
CDR3: ASSLEPRNTGELF

V: TRBV6-5
J: TRBJ2-7
D: -
CDR3: ASSYSFRGPYEQY

V: TRBV19
J: TRBJ2-2
D: -
CDR3: ASSNPGNSGELF

V: TRBV28
J: TRBJ1-5
D: TRBD1
CDR3: ASRSRDRGTQPQH

V: TRBV19
J: TRBJ1-4
D: -
CDR3: ASSMARNNEKLF

V: TRBV6-5
J: TRBJ2-1
D: -
CDR3: ASSPGRGLDEQF

V: TRBV12-5
J: TRBJ1-2
D: -
CDR3: ASGLLSGRGLYGYT

V: TRBV4-1
J: TRBJ2-3
D: TRBD2
CDR3: ASRRLAGETDTQY

V: TRBV5-1
J: TRBJ1-4
D: -
CDR3: ASSSLDREKLF

V: TRBV7-9
J: TRBJ1-1
D: -
CDR3: ASSQTGRGEPEAF

V: TRBV30
J: TRBJ2-7
D: -
CDR3: AFTPPGIEQY

V: TRBV6-5
J: TRBJ1-3
D: -
CDR3: ATTGPPGNTIY

V: TRBV9
J: TRBJ1-1
D: -
CDR3: ASRPSPKAGEAF